This T cell receptor beta chain is drawn from a study of vaccination and CD4 T cells after COVID-19. Study-wide context: Post-COVID sampling occurred a median approximately 91 days after diagnosis (range 35 to 161).

With the Oncomine TCR Beta short-read assay, DNA from cultured CD4+ T cells was sequenced. TCRdb called the PCR reads again in MiXCR, with one record for every CDR3 protein. In the table there are over 8,500 distinct CDR3 sequences, roughly 65% of which are singletons. On this clonotype: Its specificity is not known.

This CDR3 is built from 14 residues. V was clipped by 3 bases and J by 6 bases, with 14 bases between them. Germline lookup yields CDR1 SGHDN and CDR2 FVKESK. The sample's treatment: roughly 11-day PBMC culture with coronavirus spike peptide pools or control peptides (ViraFEST assay). The source material was CD4+ T cells from blood, cultured in vitro, sampled before SARS-CoV-2 vaccination. This sequence joins TRBV14 and TRBJ1-2; D uncertain. The source of this sequence is a human donor who had recovered from COVID-19. The CDR3 region is CASSQNLEGNGYTF. The CDR3 DNA sequence: TGTGCCAGCAGCCAGAACCTCGAAGGGAATGGCTACACCTTC.